The 5 T cell receptor beta chains reported below all come from one sample, sequenced in a study of T cells in Graves' hyperthyroidism and ophthalmopathy. The source material, RNA transcripts, was used to amplify TCR beta CDR3 regions. HTBI primers were the set used in a first-round RT-PCR of the TCR CDR3. TCRdb fed the multiplex PCR reads into MiXCR, producing one record per CDR3 protein. The repertoire holds about 350,000 distinct CDR3 sequences, with around 18% as singletons. Sequencing used blood. These receptors were taken from a woman aged 40 to 49 with Graves' ophthalmopathy.

This clonotype showed up many times. This rearrangement joins TRBV5-1 to TRBJ2-6; 12 bases agree with TRBD1. This CDR3 has 19 residues. With V trimmed by 3 bases and J by 1 base, 8 bases remained unmatched. The germline V gene has CDR1 SGHRS and CDR2 YFSETQ. CDR3 nucleotide sequence: TGCGCCAGCAGCTCTCCGGGGACAGGGGGCCGGTCTGGGGCCAACGTCCTGACTTTC. This gives the protein CASSSPGTGGRSGANVLTF. Drawing the rest from reference TRBV5-1 and TRBJ2-6, the complete variable domain is KAGVTQTPRYLIKTRGQQVTLSCSPISGHRSVSWYQQTPGQGLQFLFEYFSETQRNKGNFPGRFSGRQFSNSRSEMNVSTLELGDSALYLCASSSPGTGGRSGANVLTFGAGSRLTVL.

V is TRBV15 and J is TRBJ2-5, with D perhaps TRBD2 (6 bases). The CDR3 runs to 17 residues. Trimming shortened V by 1 base and J by 2 bases, and 17 bases separated the two germline ends. Germline lookup yields CDR1 LNHNV and CDR2 YYDKDF (reference sequence). CDR3 in DNA: TGTGCCACCAGCAGAGTTCGGGAGCGGGCCTTTCAAGAGACCCAGTACTTC. Protein sequence: CATSRVRERAFQETQYF.

This clonotype has only a few counts. This may stem from a read error, because a much larger clone lies one nucleotide away. This likely comes from a read error, as the CDR3 has no conserved phenylalanine or tryptophan at its end. The chain has TRBV4-1 and TRBJ1-1, with D possibly TRBD1 on 6 matching bases. CDR3 length: 13 residues. V lost 0 bases and J 4 bases, leaving 6 bases between the germline ends. Per germline, CDR1 MGHRA and CDR2 YSYEKL. The CDR3 DNA is TGCGCCAGCAGCCAAGAAGGGGGCACTGAAGCTTTCCTT. It is translated as CASSQEGGTEAFL.

This clonotype occurred many times. With a much larger clone just one base away, this may be a read error. This CDR3 fails to terminate in the conserved phenylalanine or tryptophan, so it likely reflects a read error. The V call is TRBV12-3 or TRBV12-4, the J call TRBJ1-5; 9 bases are shared with TRBD1. This CDR3 is 15 amino acids long. V was clipped by 6 bases and J by 9 bases; unmatched bases: 12. CDR3 region: CASSLPGQGPPPQHV. The CDR3 nucleotides read TGTGCCAGCAGCCTGCCGGGACAGGGTCCCCCGCCCCAGCATGTT.

A few counts support this clonotype. The chain uses TRBV12-3 or TRBV12-4 and TRBJ2-7; 11 bases agree with TRBD2. After removal of 2 bases from V and 0 bases from J, the junction contained 3 bases not matched to a gene. The CDR3 length is 16 residues. The CDR3 reads CASSLSGTSGSYEQYF. As DNA, the CDR3 is TGTGCCAGCAGTTTATCAGGGACTAGCGGCTCCTACGAGCAGTACTTC.